Listed below are T cell receptor beta chains from one sample, sequenced in a study of Graves' ophthalmopathy and Graves' hyperthyroidism. Each CDR3 protein gets one entry after TCRdb re-called the multiplex PCR reads with MiXCR. The sample carries roughly 60,000 distinct CDR3 sequences, approximately 45% recorded once. Sequencing used peripheral blood. These receptor sequences come from an adult woman with Graves' ophthalmopathy. Both conserved end residues are part of each CDR3. A D gene is named only where the DNA matches it firmly. A row's size may be missing; if present it is once, few, many or a size class.

j_call: TRBJ2-1
v_call: TRBV7-7
d_call: TRBD2
clone_size: NA
cdr3_nt: TGTGCTAGCACCCCCGGACTAGCGGGCATCTCCTACAATGAGCAGTTCTTC
cdr3_aa: CASTPGLAGISYNEQFF

j_call: TRBJ1-5
v_call: TRBV9
d_call: NA
clone_size: many
cdr3_nt: TGTGCCAGCAGCGTAGGGGGGGCTGGCAATCAGCCCCAGCATTTT
cdr3_aa: CASSVGGAGNQPQHF

j_call: TRBJ1-5
v_call: TRBV12-3/TRBV12-4
d_call: TRBD1
clone_size: NA
cdr3_nt: TGTGCCAGCAGTTTACACGACAGGGACGGGGGCAATCAGCCCCAGCATTTT
cdr3_aa: CASSLHDRDGGNQPQHF

j_call: TRBJ1-2
v_call: TRBV4-2
d_call: NA
clone_size: NA
cdr3_nt: TGTGCCAGCAGCCAAGAAGAGGGTGGGAGGTATGGCTACACCTTC
cdr3_aa: CASSQEEGGRYGYTF

j_call: TRBJ2-1
v_call: TRBV20-1
d_call: NA
clone_size: NA
cdr3_nt: TGCAGTGCCAGTCCCGGCGGGCCATACAATGAGCAGTTCTTC
cdr3_aa: CSASPGGPYNEQFF

j_call: TRBJ2-5
v_call: TRBV7-2
d_call: NA
clone_size: NA
cdr3_nt: TGTGCCAGCAGCTCGCCCGCGACCCAGTACTTC
cdr3_aa: CASSSPATQYF

j_call: TRBJ2-5
v_call: TRBV7-3
d_call: TRBD2
clone_size: many
cdr3_nt: TGTGCCAGCAGCCCCGGGGCGGGAGGCCCGCCGAGGGAGACCCAGTACTTC
cdr3_aa: CASSPGAGGPPRETQYF

j_call: TRBJ1-1
v_call: TRBV20-1
d_call: NA
clone_size: NA
cdr3_nt: TGCAGAAAGGGATCGGTTGAAGCTTTCTTT
cdr3_aa: CRKGSVEAFF

j_call: TRBJ1-2
v_call: TRBV6-1
d_call: NA
clone_size: NA
cdr3_nt: TGTGCCAGCAGTTTGGCCGGACAGTCTAGCTATGGCTACACCTTC
cdr3_aa: CASSLAGQSSYGYTF

j_call: TRBJ1-3
v_call: TRBV30
d_call: NA
clone_size: NA
cdr3_nt: TGTGCCTGGAGTTGGGGGACACGCGATGGAAACACCATATATTTT
cdr3_aa: CAWSWGTRDGNTIYF

j_call: TRBJ2-7
v_call: TRBV10-2
d_call: NA
clone_size: many
cdr3_nt: TGCGCCAGCACTCGGGCGGAGGACTACGAGCAGTACTTC
cdr3_aa: CASTRAEDYEQYF

j_call: TRBJ1-5
v_call: TRBV6-5
d_call: NA
clone_size: NA
cdr3_nt: TGTGCCAGCGCTAAACAGGCACCAAATAGCAATCAGCCCCAGCATTTT
cdr3_aa: CASAKQAPNSNQPQHF

j_call: TRBJ1-1
v_call: TRBV5-6
d_call: NA
clone_size: many
cdr3_nt: TGTGCCAGCGAGGGGGGGGGCCGGACTGAAGCTTTCTTT
cdr3_aa: CASEGGGRTEAFF

j_call: TRBJ1-2
v_call: TRBV7-8
d_call: NA
clone_size: NA
cdr3_nt: TGTGCCAGCAGCCACCAAACAAAAGGAGGGGGTTGGGGTTATGGCTACACCTTC
cdr3_aa: CASSHQTKGGGWGYGYTF

j_call: TRBJ1-3
v_call: TRBV12-3/TRBV12-4
d_call: NA
clone_size: NA
cdr3_nt: TGTGCCAGCAGAGATACAGGGGGAAACACCATATATTTT
cdr3_aa: CASRDTGGNTIYF

j_call: TRBJ2-3
v_call: TRBV11-3
d_call: NA
clone_size: many
cdr3_nt: TGTGCCAGCAGCACGGACGAGACAGATACGCAGTATTTT
cdr3_aa: CASSTDETDTQYF

j_call: TRBJ2-3
v_call: TRBV19
d_call: TRBD2
clone_size: many
cdr3_nt: TGTGCCAGTAGAGGGACTAGCGGGACGGCAGATACGCAGTATTTT
cdr3_aa: CASRGTSGTADTQYF

j_call: TRBJ1-6
v_call: TRBV24-1
d_call: NA
clone_size: NA
cdr3_nt: TGTGCCATCGGACCCCCCGATAATTCACCCCTCCACTTT
cdr3_aa: CAIGPPDNSPLHF

j_call: TRBJ2-7
v_call: TRBV27
d_call: NA
clone_size: many
cdr3_nt: TGTGCCAGCAGTTTTCGGCAGTACTTC
cdr3_aa: CASSFRQYF

j_call: TRBJ2-6
v_call: TRBV9
d_call: NA
clone_size: NA
cdr3_nt: TGTGCCAATAGCGTAACCCGAGGATCTGGGGCCAACGTCCTGACTTTC
cdr3_aa: CANSVTRGSGANVLTF

j_call: TRBJ2-7
v_call: TRBV12-3/TRBV12-4
d_call: NA
clone_size: many
cdr3_nt: TGTGCCAGCAAAGACAGGTCCGAGCAGTACTTC
cdr3_aa: CASKDRSEQYF

j_call: TRBJ2-3
v_call: TRBV4-3
d_call: NA
clone_size: many
cdr3_nt: TGCGCCAGCAGCCAAGGCCCCATTGTAGGGCGGGTAGATACGCAGTATTTT
cdr3_aa: CASSQGPIVGRVDTQYF

j_call: TRBJ1-1
v_call: TRBV6-6
d_call: NA
clone_size: many
cdr3_nt: TGTGCCAGCAGTTACGGGTCGGCGAACACTGAAGCTTTCTTT
cdr3_aa: CASSYGSANTEAFF

j_call: TRBJ1-4
v_call: TRBV6-5
d_call: NA
clone_size: NA
cdr3_nt: TGTGCCAGCAGTTCTGGCGGGAGTAATGAAAAACTGTTTTTT
cdr3_aa: CASSSGGSNEKLFF

j_call: TRBJ2-3
v_call: TRBV7-2
d_call: TRBD2
clone_size: NA
cdr3_nt: TGTGCCAGCAGCATCGGGACTAGCTTTGACACAGATACGCAGTATTTT
cdr3_aa: CASSIGTSFDTDTQYF

j_call: TRBJ1-1
v_call: TRBV5-1
d_call: NA
clone_size: many
cdr3_nt: TGCGCCAGCAGCTTGGCAGGGGTTGAGACTGAAGCTTTCTTT
cdr3_aa: CASSLAGVETEAFF

j_call: TRBJ2-3
v_call: TRBV7-8
d_call: NA
clone_size: medium-sized
cdr3_nt: TGTGCCAGCAGGATACAGCAGGGAGATACGCAGTATTTT
cdr3_aa: CASRIQQGDTQYF

j_call: TRBJ2-7
v_call: TRBV6-6
d_call: TRBD1
clone_size: NA
cdr3_nt: TGTGCCAGCAGTTACGGGACAGGGGACAACGAGCAGTACTTC
cdr3_aa: CASSYGTGDNEQYF

j_call: TRBJ1-5
v_call: TRBV6-4
d_call: NA
clone_size: NA
cdr3_nt: TGTGCCAGCAGTGACTCTGTGGGAGGCAATCAGCCCCAGCATTTT
cdr3_aa: CASSDSVGGNQPQHF